The T cell receptor (beta chain) described here comes from a study of cytomegalovirus exposure and HLA in healthy donors. Across the whole study: About 85 million unique TCR sequences came from HLA-typed donors in an early release.

Primers: 60 Vbeta forward and 13 Jbeta reverse. Repertoires were generated with immunoSEQ multiplex PCR, while TCRdb's copy carries only in-frame clones and drops some. The data show around 220,000 clones, approximately 79% seen once. Study-level results: The authors excluded some V segments, including TRBV6-2 and TRBV6-3, as indistinguishable. It was reportedly the case that the classifier diagnosed cytomegalovirus status with high specificity and sensitivity. One variant, a missense change in DCLRE1C, was linked in a later analysis to TCR beta V- and J-gene trimming.

A note on this clone: Antigen unknown.

With V trimmed by 5 bases and J by 8 bases, 11 bases remained unmatched. The CDR3 runs to 14 residues. Looked up from germline, CDR1 is SGHVS and CDR2 is FNYEAQ. The TCR sequence derives from a girl aged 2-9 years in good health and CMV-seronegative. The specimen was PBMCs. The genes are TRBV7-6 and TRBJ2-7, with TRBD1 identical over 8 bases. The CDR3 bases are TGTGCCAGCAGCCCGACGACAGGGGTTAAAAAGCAGTACTTC. This gives the protein CASSPTTGVKKQYF.